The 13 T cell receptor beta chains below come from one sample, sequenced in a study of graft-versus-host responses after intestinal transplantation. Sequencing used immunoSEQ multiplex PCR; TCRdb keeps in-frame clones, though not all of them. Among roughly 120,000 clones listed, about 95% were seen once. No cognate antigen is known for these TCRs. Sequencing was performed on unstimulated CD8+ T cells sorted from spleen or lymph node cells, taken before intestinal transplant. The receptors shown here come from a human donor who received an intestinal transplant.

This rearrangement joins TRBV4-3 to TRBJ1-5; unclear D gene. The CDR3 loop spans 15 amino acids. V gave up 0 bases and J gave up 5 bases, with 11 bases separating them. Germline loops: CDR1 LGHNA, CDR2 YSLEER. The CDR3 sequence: CASSQDHGRDQPQHF. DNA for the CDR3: TGCGCCAGCAGCCAAGATCACGGACGGGATCAGCCCCAGCATTTT.

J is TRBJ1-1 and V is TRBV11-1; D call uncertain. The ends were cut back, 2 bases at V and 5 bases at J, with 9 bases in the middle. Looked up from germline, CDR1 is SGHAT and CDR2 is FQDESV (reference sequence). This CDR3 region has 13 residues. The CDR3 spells CASSLRRHTEAFF. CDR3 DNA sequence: TGTGCCAGCAGCTTAAGAAGACATACTGAAGCTTTCTTT.

The CDR3, as DNA: TGTGCCAGCAGCCCGGGACAGGGAAAGTACGAGCAGTACTTC. Translated, it gives CASSPGQGKYEQYF. This chain joins TRBV6-5 and TRBJ2-5, with 9 nucleotides matching TRBD1. The J call is doubtful: the DNA matches TRBJ2-7 better. The CDR3 runs to 14 residues. CDR1 is MNHEY and CDR2 is SVGAGI in the germline V gene.

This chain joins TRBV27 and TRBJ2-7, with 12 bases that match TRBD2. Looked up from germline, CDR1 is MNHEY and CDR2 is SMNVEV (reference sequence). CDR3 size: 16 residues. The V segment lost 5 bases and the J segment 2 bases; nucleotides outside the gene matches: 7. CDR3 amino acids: CASSLLAGGTPYEQYF. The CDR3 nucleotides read TGTGCCAGCAGTCTTCTAGCGGGAGGGACCCCCTACGAGCAGTACTTC.

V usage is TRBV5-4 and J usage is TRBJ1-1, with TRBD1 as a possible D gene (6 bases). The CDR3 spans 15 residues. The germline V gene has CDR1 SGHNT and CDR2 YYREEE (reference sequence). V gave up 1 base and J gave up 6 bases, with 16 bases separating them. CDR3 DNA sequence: TGTGCCAGCAGCTTGTACGTGGCGGACAGCTCTGAAGCTTTCTTT. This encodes CASSLYVADSSEAFF. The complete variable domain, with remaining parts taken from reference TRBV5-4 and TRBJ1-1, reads ETGVTQSPTHLIKTRGQQVTLRCSSQSGHNTVSWYQQALGQGPQFIFQYYREEENGRGNFPPRFSGLQFPNYSSELNVNALELDDSALYLCASSLYVADSSEAFFGQGTRLTVV.

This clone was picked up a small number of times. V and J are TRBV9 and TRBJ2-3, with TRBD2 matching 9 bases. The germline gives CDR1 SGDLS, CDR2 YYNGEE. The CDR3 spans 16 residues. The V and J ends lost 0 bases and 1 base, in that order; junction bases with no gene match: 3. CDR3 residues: CASSVDRLAGTDTQYF. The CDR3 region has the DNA TGTGCCAGCAGCGTAGATCGACTAGCGGGCACAGATACGCAGTATTTT.

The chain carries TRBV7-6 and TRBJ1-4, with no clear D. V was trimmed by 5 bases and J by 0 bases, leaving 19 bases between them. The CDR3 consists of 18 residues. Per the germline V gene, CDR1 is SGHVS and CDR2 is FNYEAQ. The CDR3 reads CASSPLVGRPTTNEKLFF. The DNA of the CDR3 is TGTGCCAGCAGCCCTCTTGTGGGCAGGCCTACAACTAATGAAAAACTGTTTTTT.

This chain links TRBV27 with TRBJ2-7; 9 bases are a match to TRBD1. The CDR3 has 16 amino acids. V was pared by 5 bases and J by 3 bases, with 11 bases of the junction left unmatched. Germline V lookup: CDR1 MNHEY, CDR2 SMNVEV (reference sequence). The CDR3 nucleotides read TGTGCCAGCAGTCCATCTGGGGGGGACAGGGTCTACGAGCAGTACTTC. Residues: CASSPSGGDRVYEQYF.

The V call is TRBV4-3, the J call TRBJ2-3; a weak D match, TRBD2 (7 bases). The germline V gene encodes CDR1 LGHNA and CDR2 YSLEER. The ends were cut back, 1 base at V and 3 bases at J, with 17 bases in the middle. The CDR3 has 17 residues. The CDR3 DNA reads TGCGCCAGCAGCCAAGGGGCGGGGGCAAGGAGGACAGATACGCAGTATTTT. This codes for CASSQGAGARRTDTQYF.

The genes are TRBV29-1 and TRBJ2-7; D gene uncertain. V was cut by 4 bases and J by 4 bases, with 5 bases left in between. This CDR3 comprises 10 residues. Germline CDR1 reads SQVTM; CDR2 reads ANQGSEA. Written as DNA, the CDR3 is TGCAGCGTTGGGGGATACGAGCAGTACTTC. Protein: CSVGGYEQYF.

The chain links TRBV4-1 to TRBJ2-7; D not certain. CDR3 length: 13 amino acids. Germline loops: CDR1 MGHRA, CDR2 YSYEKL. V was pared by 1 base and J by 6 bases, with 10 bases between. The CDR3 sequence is CASSQVPLGEQYF. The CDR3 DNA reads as TGCGCCAGCAGCCAAGTCCCCTTGGGCGAGCAGTACTTC.

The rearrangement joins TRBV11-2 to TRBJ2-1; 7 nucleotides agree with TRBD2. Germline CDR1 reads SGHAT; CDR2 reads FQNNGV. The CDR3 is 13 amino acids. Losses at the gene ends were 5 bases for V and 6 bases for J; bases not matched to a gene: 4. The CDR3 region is CASSPPSGNEQFF. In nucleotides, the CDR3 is TGTGCCAGCAGCCCACCTAGCGGCAATGAGCAGTTCTTC.

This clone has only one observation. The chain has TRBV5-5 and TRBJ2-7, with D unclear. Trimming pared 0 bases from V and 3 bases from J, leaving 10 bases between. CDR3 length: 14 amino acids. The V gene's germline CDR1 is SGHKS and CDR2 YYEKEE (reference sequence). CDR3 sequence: CASSLDSQSYEQYF. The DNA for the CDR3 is TGTGCCAGCAGCTTGGACTCACAAAGCTACGAGCAGTACTTC.